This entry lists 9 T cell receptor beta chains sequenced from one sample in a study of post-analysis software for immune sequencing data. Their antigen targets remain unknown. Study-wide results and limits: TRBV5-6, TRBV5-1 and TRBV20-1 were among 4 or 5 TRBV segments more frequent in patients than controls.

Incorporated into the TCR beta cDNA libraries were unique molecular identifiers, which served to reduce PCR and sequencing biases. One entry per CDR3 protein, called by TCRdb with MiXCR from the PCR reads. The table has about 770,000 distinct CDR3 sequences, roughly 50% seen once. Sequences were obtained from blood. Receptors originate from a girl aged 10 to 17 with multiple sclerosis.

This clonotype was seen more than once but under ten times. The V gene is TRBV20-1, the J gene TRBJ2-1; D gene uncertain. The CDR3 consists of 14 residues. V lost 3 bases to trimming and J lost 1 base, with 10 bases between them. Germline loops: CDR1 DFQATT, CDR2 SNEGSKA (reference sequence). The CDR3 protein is CSASMDPSYNEQFF. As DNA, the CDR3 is TGCAGTGCTAGTATGGACCCATCCTACAATGAGCAGTTCTTC.

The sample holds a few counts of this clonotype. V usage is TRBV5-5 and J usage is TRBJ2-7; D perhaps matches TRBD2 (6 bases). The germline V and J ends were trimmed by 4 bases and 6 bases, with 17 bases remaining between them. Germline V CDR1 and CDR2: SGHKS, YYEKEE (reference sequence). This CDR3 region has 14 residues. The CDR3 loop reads CASSLGGPSGEQYF. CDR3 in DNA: TGTGCCAGCAGCCTGGGGGGTCCATCGGGCGAGCAGTACTTC.

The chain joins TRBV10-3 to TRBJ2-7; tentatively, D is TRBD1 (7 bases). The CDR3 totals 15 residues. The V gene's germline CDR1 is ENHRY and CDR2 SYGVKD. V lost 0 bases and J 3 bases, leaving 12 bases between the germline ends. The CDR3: CAISESSGGLYEQYF. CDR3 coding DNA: TGTGCCATCAGTGAGTCGTCAGGGGGGCTCTACGAGCAGTACTTC.

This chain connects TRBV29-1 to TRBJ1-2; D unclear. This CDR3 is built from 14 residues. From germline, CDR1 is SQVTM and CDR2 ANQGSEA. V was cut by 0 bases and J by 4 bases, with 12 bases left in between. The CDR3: CSVEEVFRPYGYTF. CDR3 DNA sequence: TGCAGCGTTGAAGAGGTTTTCCGGCCCTATGGCTACACCTTC.

CDR3 DNA sequence: TGCGCCAGCTCGCCACTGGGGGCAGAGAACACTGAAGCTTTCTTT. This codes for CASSPLGAENTEAFF. V gene TRBV5-1 combines with J gene TRBJ1-1; a possible D gene is TRBD1 (6 bases). V dropped 7 bases and J dropped 1 base, with 17 bases sitting between them. Germline CDR1 SGHRS, CDR2 YFSETQ. The CDR3 consists of 15 residues. The variable domain in full, completed from reference TRBV5-1 and TRBJ1-1, reads KAGVTQTPRYLIKTRGQQVTLSCSPISGHRSVSWYQQTPGQGLQFLFEYFSETQRNKGNFPGRFSGRQFSNSRSEMNVSTLELGDSALYLCASSPLGAENTEAFFGQGTRLTVV.

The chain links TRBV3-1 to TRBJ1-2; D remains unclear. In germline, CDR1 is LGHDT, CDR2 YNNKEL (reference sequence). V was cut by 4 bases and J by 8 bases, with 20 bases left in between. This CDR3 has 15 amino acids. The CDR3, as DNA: TGTGCCAGCAGCCCCAGCGGCAGTAGGGTAGTAGGCTACACCTTC. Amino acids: CASSPSGSRVVGYTF.

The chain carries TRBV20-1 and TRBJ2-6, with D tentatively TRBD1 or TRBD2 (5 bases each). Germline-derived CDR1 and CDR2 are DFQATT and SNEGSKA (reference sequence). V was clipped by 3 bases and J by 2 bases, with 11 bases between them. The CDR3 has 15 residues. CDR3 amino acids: CSASSPGPGANVLTF. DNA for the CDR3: TGCAGTGCTAGTTCCCCGGGGCCTGGGGCCAACGTCCTGACTTTC.

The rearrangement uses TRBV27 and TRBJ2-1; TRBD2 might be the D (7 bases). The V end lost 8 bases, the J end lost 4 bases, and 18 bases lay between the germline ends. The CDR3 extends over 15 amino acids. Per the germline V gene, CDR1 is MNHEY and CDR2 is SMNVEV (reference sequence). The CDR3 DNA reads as TGTGCCAGCGGGGCGGGGGCAGGGCCGTACAATGAGCAGTTCTTC. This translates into CASGAGAGPYNEQFF.

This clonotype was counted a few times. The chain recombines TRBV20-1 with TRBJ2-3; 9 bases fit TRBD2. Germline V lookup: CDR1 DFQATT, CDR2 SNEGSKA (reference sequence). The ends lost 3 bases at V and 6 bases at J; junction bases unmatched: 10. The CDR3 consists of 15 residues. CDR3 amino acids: CSASRLADDGDTQYF. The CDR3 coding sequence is TGCAGTGCTAGCAGACTAGCGGATGATGGGGATACGCAGTATTTT.